These T cell receptor beta chains were read from a single sample in a study of OX40 agonist ivuxolimab in advanced cancers. Using immunoSEQ multiplex PCR, the repertoire was profiled, and TCRdb retains in-frame clones only, with some absent. The sample consists of 70,000 to 75,000 clones, roughly four fifths of them appearing once. The specimen was CD4+ or CD8+ T cells sorted from blood, collected in a trial of the OX40 agonist ivuxolimab. These receptors originate from an adult with an advanced solid tumor such as melanoma, head and neck, liver or kidney cancer. The CDR3 runs from the conserved cysteine through the conserved F or W. D genes are given only for firm matches. A row's size may be missing; if present it is once, few, many or a size class.

>TRBD1|-|TRBJ1-6|TRBV28
CASSSGQGNSPLHF
TGTGCCAGCAGTTCGGGACAGGGCAATTCACCCCTCCACTTT
>TRBD1|-|TRBJ1-1|TRBV14
CASSQKLTGPLNTEAFF
TGTGCCAGCAGCCAAAAGTTGACAGGGCCCCTCAACACTGAAGCTTTCTTT
>TRBD2|-|TRBJ2-3|TRBV2
CASGGLADTDTQYF
TGTGCCAGTGGGGGACTAGCGGACACAGATACGCAGTATTTT
>-|once|TRBJ1-5|TRBV19
CASTGRGGMEPQHF
TGTGCCAGCACCGGGCGGGGGGGTATGGAGCCCCAGCATTTT
>TRBD1|-|TRBJ2-1|TRBV11-2
CASSPTGSEQFF
TGTGCCAGCAGCCCGACAGGGAGTGAGCAGTTCTTC
>-|-|TRBJ1-2|TRBV10-3
CAISESTGYTF
TGTGCCATCAGTGAGTCGACTGGCTACACCTTC
>TRBD1|once|TRBJ1-1|TRBV6-6
CASRRTGGTEAFF
TGTGCCAGCAGACGGACAGGGGGCACTGAAGCTTTCTTT
>-|-|TRBJ1-3|TRBV4-3
CASSQEYKSSGNTIYF
TGCGCCAGCAGCCAAGAATATAAGAGCTCTGGAAACACCATATATTTT
>TRBD2|-|TRBJ2-4|TRBV28
CASSPGGARSDIQYF
TGTGCCAGCAGTCCGGGAGGGGCCCGGTCAGACATTCAGTACTTC
>-|-|TRBJ2-7|TRBV4-1
CASSQRRSLDYEQYF
TGCGCCAGCAGCCAGCGGCGTTCCTTGGACTACGAGCAGTACTTC
>TRBD1|-|TRBJ2-7|TRBV19
CASSIGDRAYEQYF
TGTGCCAGTAGTATTGGTGACAGGGCCTACGAGCAGTACTTC
>-|-|TRBJ1-4|TRBV18
CASSLGDYWGNEKLFF
TGTGCCAGCTCACTGGGGGACTACTGGGGTAATGAAAAACTGTTTTTT
>-|-|TRBJ1-1|TRBV7-9
CASSIRSDTEAFF
TGTGCCAGCAGCATCCGATCGGACACTGAAGCTTTCTTT
>-|few|TRBJ1-5|TRBV7-2
CASSPRQNQPQHF
TGTGCCAGCAGCCCCCGACAGAATCAGCCCCAGCATTTT
>-|-|TRBJ2-3|TRBV25-1
CASSGQGLFTDTQYF
TGTGCCAGCAGTGGCCAGGGGTTGTTCACAGATACGCAGTATTTT
>-|-|TRBJ2-1|TRBV7-2
CASSPRSEIYNEQFF
TGTGCCAGCAGCCCCCGAAGCGAGATATACAATGAGCAGTTCTTC
>-|-|TRBJ1-5|TRBV19
CASSPGLVPHQPQHF
TGTGCCAGTAGTCCGGGACTCGTCCCGCATCAGCCCCAGCATTTT
>-|-|TRBJ1-4|TRBV4-1
CASSPQGTGGEKLFF
TGCGCCAGCAGCCCCCAAGGGACCGGGGGTGAAAAACTGTTTTTT
>-|-|TRBJ2-1|TRBV2
CASSQTGTEQFF
TGTGCCAGCAGTCAAACGGGAACGGAGCAGTTCTTC
>-|-|TRBJ2-3|TRBV11-2
CASDLGGPADTQYF
TGTGCCAGCGACCTAGGAGGGCCGGCAGATACGCAGTATTTT
>-|-|TRBJ2-7|TRBV27
CASSLNRNHEQYF
TGTGCCAGCAGTTTAAACAGGAATCACGAGCAGTACTTC
>-|-|TRBJ2-5|TRBV5-1
CASSLFPQETQYF
TGCGCCAGCAGCTTGTTCCCTCAAGAGACCCAGTACTTC
>TRBD1|few|TRBJ2-1|TRBV29-1
CSVGTGGYNEQFF
TGCAGCGTTGGGACAGGGGGCTACAATGAGCAGTTCTTC
>-|-|TRBJ2-3|TRBV6-1
CASSEQGSTDTQYF
TGTGCCAGCAGTGAACAGGGGAGTACAGATACGCAGTATTTT
>TRBD1|large|TRBJ2-5|TRBV11-2
CASSLGLLTGGAETQYF
TGTGCCAGCAGCTTGGGGCTCTTGACAGGGGGTGCGGAGACCCAGTACTTC
>-|-|TRBJ2-7|TRBV5-4
CASSLRGPYEQYF
TGTGCCAGCAGCTTGCGGGGACCCTACGAGCAGTACTTC
>-|-|TRBJ1-4|TRBV18
CASSPAGPGNEKLFF
TGTGCCAGCTCACCGGCGGGGCCTGGGAATGAAAAACTGTTTTTT
>-|once|TRBJ2-3|TRBV28
CASSPGGLFSGSTDTQYF
TGTGCCAGCAGTCCCGGAGGACTTTTTAGCGGCAGCACAGATACGCAGTATTTT
>-|-|TRBJ2-1|TRBV14
CASSQLLASSLNEQFF
TGTGCCAGCAGCCAACTTCTAGCGAGTTCCCTCAATGAGCAGTTCTTC
>TRBD2|-|TRBJ2-3|TRBV27
CANPTSGFLEGLTDTQYF
TGTGCCAATCCGACTAGCGGGTTTTTAGAGGGGCTCACAGATACGCAGTATTTT
>-|once|TRBJ2-7|TRBV7-2
CASSLDSAEQYF
TGTGCCAGCAGCTTAGATTCCGCAGAGCAGTACTTC
>-|-|TRBJ2-7|TRBV5-4
CASSSSSYEQYF
TGTGCCAGCAGCTCCTCCTCCTACGAGCAGTACTTC
>-|-|TRBJ2-5|TRBV28
CASSFGRGRETQYF
TGTGCCAGCAGTTTTGGGAGGGGGCGTGAGACCCAGTACTTC
>-|-|TRBJ2-3|TRBV5-1
CASSQGGRTDTQYF
TGCGCCAGCAGTCAGGGGGGCCGCACAGATACGCAGTATTTT
>-|-|TRBJ2-2|TRBV7-9
CASSLVEGDAGELFF
TGTGCCAGCAGCTTAGTTGAAGGGGACGCCGGGGAGCTGTTTTTT
>TRBD2|few|TRBJ2-1|TRBV7-3
CASTRAGGNEQFF
TGTGCCAGCACCAGAGCGGGGGGCAATGAGCAGTTCTTC
>TRBD2|-|TRBJ2-3|TRBV5-6
CASSPTSGSWDTQYF
TGTGCCAGCAGCCCTACTAGCGGGAGTTGGGATACGCAGTATTTT
>-|-|TRBJ2-1|TRBV2
CASSWGGLRNEQFF
TGTGCCAGCAGTTGGGGAGGTCTCCGGAATGAGCAGTTCTTC
>-|-|TRBJ2-3|TRBV6-1
CASSEQTSNTQYF
TGTGCCAGCAGTGAACAGACATCGAATACGCAGTATTTT
>-|once|TRBJ2-7|TRBV7-2
CASSQQSSYEQYF
TGTGCCAGCAGCCAACAAAGCTCCTACGAGCAGTACTTC
>TRBD1|once|TRBJ2-1|TRBV9
CASSPRGGRGHIEQFF
TGTGCCAGCAGCCCGAGAGGGGGCAGGGGGCATATTGAGCAGTTCTTC
>-|-|TRBJ1-2|TRBV4-3
CASSQDSQGTVYGYTF
TGCGCCAGCAGCCAAGACAGTCAGGGCACGGTCTATGGCTACACCTTC
>-|-|TRBJ1-2|TRBV7-9
CASSLAYWYGYTF
TGTGCCAGCAGCTTAGCATATTGGTATGGCTACACCTTC
>-|-|TRBJ2-1|TRBV7-9
CASSPEGGGEQFF
TGTGCCAGCAGCCCCGAGGGTGGGGGCGAGCAGTTCTTC
>TRBD1|-|TRBJ1-3|TRBV5-1
CASSSDRAGNTIYF
TGCGCCAGCAGCTCGGACAGGGCTGGAAACACCATATATTTT
>-|-|TRBJ1-1|TRBV6-1
CASSESFGLSNTEAFF
TGTGCCAGCAGTGAAAGTTTCGGCCTGTCGAACACTGAAGCTTTCTTT
>-|-|TRBJ1-1|TRBV5-1
CASSLNMNTEAFF
TGCGCCAGCAGCTTGAACATGAACACTGAAGCTTTCTTT
>-|-|TRBJ2-7|TRBV5-4
CASRKGGTYEQYF
TGTGCCAGTAGGAAAGGCGGAACCTACGAGCAGTACTTC
>TRBD2|-|TRBJ2-7|TRBV4-2
CASSQESSGLGSYEQYF
TGTGCCAGCAGCCAAGAGAGCTCCGGACTAGGCTCCTACGAGCAGTACTTC
>-|-|TRBJ1-3|TRBV11-2
CASSLFGSSGNTIYF
TGTGCCAGCAGCTTATTTGGCAGCTCTGGAAACACCATATATTTT
>TRBD1|-|TRBJ1-2|TRBV7-2
CASSPSAGGNYGYTF
TGTGCCAGCAGCCCCAGTGCAGGGGGGAACTATGGCTACACCTTC
>TRBD2|few|TRBJ2-7|TRBV6-6
CASTRLAESYEQYF
TGTGCCAGCACCCGACTAGCGGAAAGTTACGAGCAGTACTTC
>-|-|TRBJ2-2|TRBV2
CASMREEYTGELFF
TGTGCCAGCATGAGGGAAGAGTACACCGGGGAGCTGTTTTTT
>-|-|TRBJ1-5|TRBV7-7
CASSLTLGGGNQPQHF
TGTGCTAGCAGCTTAACTTTGGGGGGGGGTAATCAGCCCCAGCATTTT
>-|-|TRBJ2-3|TRBV7-2
CASSSGTMVDTQYF
TGTGCCAGCAGCTCCGGGACGATGGTGGATACGCAGTATTTT